This T cell receptor (beta chain) was recovered during a study of CD8+ T cells in alopecia areata. This CDR3 spans 14 amino acids. Germline-derived CDR1 and CDR2 are MGHDK and SYGVNS. The ends lost 2 bases at V and 9 bases at J; junction bases unmatched: 9. Isolated RNA was reverse transcribed into cDNA used as the sequencing template. TCRdb's table, derived via immunoSEQ multiplex PCR, lists solely in-frame clones and lacks some. The table has about 120,000 clones, 55% to 70% seen once. Sequenced: CD4+ T cells sorted from blood. This chain connects TRBV25-1 to TRBJ2-5; TRBD2 matches at 7 bases. This TCR came from a human donor in good health. The CDR3 coding sequence is TGTGCCAGCAGTGAAGCTGGGGGGGGGAGGGCCCAGTACTTC. Its translation: CASSEAGGGRAQYF.